The sequence of this T cell receptor (beta chain) was determined in a study of blood T cell repertoires in COVID-19. The wider study: COVID-19 samples, acute and convalescent, were from the United States, Italy and Spain. T cells, B-cell-depleted T cells, or PBMCs supplied cDNA or gDNA.

The V gene end was trimmed by 4 bases and the J gene end by 4 bases; junction bases not matched to a gene: 15. The CDR3 is 18 residues long. Germline-derived CDR1 and CDR2 are MNHEY and SMNVEV (reference sequence). In the original analysis: For nucleated cells, counts were estimated from reference gene primer amplification. Measured with immunoSEQ multiplex PCR; TCRdb has only the in-frame clones, and not every one. The D gene and trimming were derived from the DNA, and the V and J assignments and clone size from that table. Here the sample spans some 110,000 clones, 70% to 90% being singletons. The chain recombines TRBV27 with TRBJ2-2; 7 bases fit TRBD2. The sequence derives from a human donor in a cohort sampled during active COVID-19. Source material: peripheral blood. CDR3 sequence: CASSYSPPGLGVTGELFF. The DNA of the CDR3 is TGTGCCAGCAGTTACTCACCGCCCGGACTAGGCGTCACCGGGGAGCTGTTTTTT.